The clone carrying this TCR beta chain was seen at least ten times. Its specificity is not known. TCRdb itself ran the reads through MiXCR, one entry per CDR3 protein. The table shows 150,000 to 200,000 distinct CDR3 sequences, with under 15% occurring only once. The sample originates from a study of T cell repertoires in cytomegalovirus infection. Study information: Public signatures in TCR beta pointed to CMV infection and matching HLA type. The study, taken as a whole, reports: Dominating the ex vivo response were TCR beta clonotypes that were CMV-specific and HLA-C-restricted. Public TCR beta family frequency separated CMV-and-HLA carriers, including in an independent cohort.

Germline CDR1 is SGHAT and CDR2 is FQNNGV. CDR3 size: 12 residues. The ends were cut back, 5 bases at V and 9 bases at J, with 11 bases in the middle. Sequenced: PBMCs. This clonotype was sampled from a human donor in good health (CMV status not recorded). Some clones in this sample may be carry-over from other donors' samples. V is TRBV11-2 and J is TRBJ2-4; TRBD1 might be the D (7 bases). The CDR3 sequence: CASSPEGAIQYF. The DNA for the CDR3 is TGTGCCAGCAGCCCGGAGGGGGCCATTCAGTACTTC.